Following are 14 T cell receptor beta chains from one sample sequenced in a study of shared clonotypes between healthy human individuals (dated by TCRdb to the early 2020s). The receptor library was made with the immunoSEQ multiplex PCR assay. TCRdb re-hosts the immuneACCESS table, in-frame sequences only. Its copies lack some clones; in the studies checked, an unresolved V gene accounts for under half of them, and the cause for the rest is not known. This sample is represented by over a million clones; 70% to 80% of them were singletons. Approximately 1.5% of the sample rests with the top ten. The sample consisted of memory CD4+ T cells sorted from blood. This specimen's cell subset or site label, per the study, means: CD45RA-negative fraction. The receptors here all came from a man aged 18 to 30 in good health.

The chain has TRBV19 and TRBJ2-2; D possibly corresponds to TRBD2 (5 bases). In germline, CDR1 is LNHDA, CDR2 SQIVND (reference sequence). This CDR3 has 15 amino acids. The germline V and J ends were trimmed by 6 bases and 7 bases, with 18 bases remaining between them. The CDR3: CASRVGALVVGELFF. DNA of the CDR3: TGTGCCAGTAGGGTGGGAGCGCTAGTGGTCGGGGAGCTGTTTTTT. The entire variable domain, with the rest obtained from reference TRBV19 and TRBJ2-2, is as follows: DGGITQSPKYLFRKEGQNVTLSCEQNLNHDAMYWYRQDPGQGLRLIYYSQIVNDFQKGDIAEGYSVSREKKESFPLTVTSAQKNPTAFYLCASRVGALVVGELFFGEGSRLTVL.

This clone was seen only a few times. CDR3 bases: TGTGCCAGCAGAGGGGGACAGGGGGACAACGAGCAGTACTTC. This gives the protein CASRGGQGDNEQYF. V gene TRBV2 combines with J gene TRBJ2-7, with 11 nucleotides matching TRBD1. Looked up from germline, CDR1 is SNHLY and CDR2 is FYNNEI. This CDR3 has 14 residues. The V segment lost 6 bases and the J segment 5 bases; nucleotides outside the gene matches: 6.

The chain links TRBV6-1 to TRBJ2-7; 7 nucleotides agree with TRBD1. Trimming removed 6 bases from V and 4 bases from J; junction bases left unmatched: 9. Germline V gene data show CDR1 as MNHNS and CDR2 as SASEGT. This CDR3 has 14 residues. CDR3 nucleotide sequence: TGTGCCAGCAGCCAAGGGGGCGGAGGTTACGAGCAGTACTTC. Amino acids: CASSQGGGGYEQYF.

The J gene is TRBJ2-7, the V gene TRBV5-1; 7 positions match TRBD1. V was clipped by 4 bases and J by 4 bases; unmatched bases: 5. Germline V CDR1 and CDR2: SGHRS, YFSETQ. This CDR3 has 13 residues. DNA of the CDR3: TGCGCCAGCAGCGTCCAGGGGGAATACGAGCAGTACTTC. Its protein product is CASSVQGEYEQYF. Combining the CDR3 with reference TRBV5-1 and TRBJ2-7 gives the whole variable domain KAGVTQTPRYLIKTRGQQVTLSCSPISGHRSVSWYQQTPGQGLQFLFEYFSETQRNKGNFPGRFSGRQFSNSRSEMNVSTLELGDSALYLCASSVQGEYEQYFGPGTRLTVT.

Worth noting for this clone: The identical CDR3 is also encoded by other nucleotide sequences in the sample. The CDR3 loop is CAIGTGGQETQYF. The CDR3 nucleotides read TGTGCCATCGGGACGGGGGGGCAAGAGACCCAGTACTTC. The V call is TRBV10-3, the J call TRBJ2-5, with 8 nucleotides matching TRBD2. The trim removed 8 bases at V and 2 bases at J, leaving 4 bases unmatched. Germline V gene sequence: CDR1 ENHRY, CDR2 SYGVKD. CDR3 length equals 13 residues.

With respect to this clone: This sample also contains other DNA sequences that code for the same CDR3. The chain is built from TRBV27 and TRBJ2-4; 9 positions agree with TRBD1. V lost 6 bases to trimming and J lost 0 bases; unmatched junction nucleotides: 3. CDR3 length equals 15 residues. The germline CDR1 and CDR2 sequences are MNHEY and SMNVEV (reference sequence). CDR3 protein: CASRPDRGAKNIQYF. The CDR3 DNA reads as TGTGCCAGCAGACCGGACAGGGGAGCCAAAAACATTCAGTACTTC.

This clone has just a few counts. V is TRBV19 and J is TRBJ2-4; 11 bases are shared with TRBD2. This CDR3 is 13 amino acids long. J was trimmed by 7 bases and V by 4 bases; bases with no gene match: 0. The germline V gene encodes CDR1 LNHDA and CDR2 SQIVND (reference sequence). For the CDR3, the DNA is TGTGCCAGTAGTACTAGCGGGAGGAACATTCAGTACTTC. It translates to CASSTSGRNIQYF.

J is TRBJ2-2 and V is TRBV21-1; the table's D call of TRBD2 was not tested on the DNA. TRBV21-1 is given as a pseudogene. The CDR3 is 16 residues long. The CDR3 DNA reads TGTGCCAGCAGCAAATCTGGCCGGGGGTCGACCGGGGAGCTGTTTTTT. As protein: CASSKSGRGSTGELFF.

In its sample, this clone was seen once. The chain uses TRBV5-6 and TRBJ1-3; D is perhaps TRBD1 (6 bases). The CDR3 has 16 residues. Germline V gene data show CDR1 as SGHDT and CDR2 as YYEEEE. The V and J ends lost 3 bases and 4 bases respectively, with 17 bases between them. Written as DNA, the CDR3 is TGTGCCAGCAGCTCGGGGACAACTTTATCAGGAAACACCATATATTTT. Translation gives CASSSGTTLSGNTIYF.

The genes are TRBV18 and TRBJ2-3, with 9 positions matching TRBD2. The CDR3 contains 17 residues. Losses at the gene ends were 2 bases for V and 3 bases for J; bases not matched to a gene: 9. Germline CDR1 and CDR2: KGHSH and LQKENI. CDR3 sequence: CASSPSFITSGTDTQYF. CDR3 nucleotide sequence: TGTGCCAGCTCACCATCCTTTATTACTAGCGGGACAGATACGCAGTATTTT.

The CDR3 sequence is CASSLYDPGPYTF. The CDR3 bases are TGTGCCAGCAGCTTGTATGATCCGGGACCTTACACCTTC. The J gene is TRBJ1-2, the V gene TRBV5-5; D is possibly TRBD1 (5 bases). The length of the CDR3 is 13 residues. Germline values: CDR1 SGHKS, CDR2 YYEKEE (reference sequence). V lost 1 base and J lost 11, with 15 bases in between.

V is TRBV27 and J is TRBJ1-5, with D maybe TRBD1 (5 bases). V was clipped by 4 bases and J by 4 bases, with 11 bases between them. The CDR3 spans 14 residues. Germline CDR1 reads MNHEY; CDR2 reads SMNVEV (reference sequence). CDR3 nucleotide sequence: TGTGCCAGCAGTTCCATGGGGGTTAATCAGCCCCAGCATTTT. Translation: CASSSMGVNQPQHF.

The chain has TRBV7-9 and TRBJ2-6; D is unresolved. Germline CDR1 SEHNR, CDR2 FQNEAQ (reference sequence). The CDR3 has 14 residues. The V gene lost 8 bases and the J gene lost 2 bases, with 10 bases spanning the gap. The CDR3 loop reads CASLDRAGANVLTF. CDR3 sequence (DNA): TGTGCCAGCCTCGACCGGGCTGGGGCCAACGTCCTGACTTTC.

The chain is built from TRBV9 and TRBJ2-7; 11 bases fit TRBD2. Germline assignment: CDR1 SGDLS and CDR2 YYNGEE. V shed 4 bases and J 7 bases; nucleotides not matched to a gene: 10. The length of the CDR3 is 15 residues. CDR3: CASSTAGLADGEQYF. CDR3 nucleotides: TGTGCCAGCAGCACCGCGGGACTAGCGGACGGGGAGCAGTACTTC.